The clone carrying this TCR beta chain has just a few counts. The antigen remains undetermined. Extracted RNA was reverse transcribed, and the resulting cDNA served as sequencing template. Here immunoSEQ multiplex PCR was the method, and the copy in TCRdb shows in-frame clones only, minus some. This table holds 150,000 to 200,000 clones, around 55% found once. The sample comes from a study of CD8+ T cells in alopecia areata. The study's findings and limits: Resident alphabeta T-cell populations of normal skin are likewise subject to sequencing in scalp samples. Although TCR sharing was seen in mice, sharing across patients was less clear, possibly for HLA-related reasons.

The source is a human donor in good health. Sequences were obtained from CD4+ T cells sorted from blood.

CDR3: CSVLGQGGINYGYTF. The CDR3 nucleotides are TGCAGCGTTCTAGGACAGGGTGGGATTAACTATGGCTACACCTTC. The V and J genes are TRBV29-1 and TRBJ1-2, with TRBD1 matching 8 bases. The CDR3 loop spans 15 amino acids. Germline CDR1 reads SQVTM; CDR2 reads ANQGSEA. With 5 bases clipped from V and 1 base from J, the junction kept 9 bases outside the gene matches. Full variable domain (remainder filled in from reference TRBV29-1 and TRBJ1-2): SAVISQKPSRDICQRGTSLTIQCQVDSQVTMMFWYRQQPGQSLTLIATANQGSEATYESGFVIDKFPISRPNLTFSTLTVSNMSPEDSSIYLCSVLGQGGINYGYTFGSGTRLTVV.